This T cell receptor beta chain was recorded in a study of T cell responses to AZD1222 COVID-19 vaccine. Study observations and caveats: Variant regions that are unmutated are reportedly the target of nearly half of spike-specific TCRs.

On this clone: Antigen: not known.

Trimming cost V 5 bases and J 5 bases; bases outside gene matches: 10. The CDR3 contains 15 residues. Germline assignment: CDR1 SEHNR and CDR2 FQNEAQ (reference sequence). Sequencing was performed with immunoSEQ multiplex PCR; in TCRdb, only in-frame clones are kept and a portion is missing. The sample holds 200,000 to 250,000 clones; about 95% are singletons and the top ten take approximately 1.5%. The chain employs TRBV7-9 and TRBJ2-7, with TRBD1 matching over 9 bases. The material sequenced was peripheral blood, taken 28 days after the second dose of the MenACWY control vaccine. The receptor was derived from an adult who received the MenACWY meningococcal vaccine as a control. The CDR3 sequence: CASSRKGTGMNEQYF. CDR3 nucleotide sequence: TGTGCCAGCAGCCGAAAAGGGACAGGGATGAACGAGCAGTACTTC.